One sample yielded the 27 T cell receptor beta chains listed below, sequenced in a study of T cells after somatic rescue of genetic block. Assay used: immunoSEQ multiplex PCR; TCRdb lists only in-frame clones, some missing. Of about 110,000 clones listed, around nine tenths are singletons. The sample comprised peripheral blood mononuclear cells (PBMCs). The source is a woman aged 18-30 years.

This rearrangement joins TRBV9 to TRBJ2-7, with TRBD2 matching over 12 bases. The germline gives CDR1 SGDLS, CDR2 YYNGEE. The V segment lost 4 bases and the J segment 0 bases; nucleotides outside the gene matches: 5. The CDR3 is 16 residues long. The CDR3 bases are TGTGCCAGCAGCACCCTAGCGGGGGGGAGCTCCTACGAGCAGTACTTC. Translation gives CASSTLAGGSSYEQYF.

The rearrangement links TRBV11-1 to TRBJ2-2, with 8 bases lining up with TRBD1. This CDR3 region has 15 residues. V trimming: 5 bases; J trimming: 4 bases; junction bases outside the gene matches: 6. CDR1 is SGHAT, CDR2 FQDESV, per germline (reference sequence). CDR3 sequence reads: CASSRGQGGTGELFF. CDR3 in DNA: TGTGCCAGCAGCCGCGGACAGGGAGGCACCGGGGAGCTGTTTTTT.

This chain's CDR3 is CASSVIRGHTEAFF. In DNA form, the CDR3 reads TGTGCCAGCAGTGTAATAAGGGGACACACTGAAGCTTTCTTT. The J gene is TRBJ1-1, the V gene TRBV6-1; a possible D gene is TRBD1 (5 bases). The CDR3 sequence is 14 residues long. V dropped 4 bases and J dropped 3 bases, with 12 bases sitting between them. Germline V gene sequence: CDR1 MNHNS, CDR2 SASEGT.

The chain links TRBV4-3 to TRBJ2-5; 9 bases agree with TRBD1. CDR3 length equals 15 residues. J gave up 4 bases and V 0 bases, and 3 bases lay outside the gene matches. Looked up from germline, CDR1 is LGHNA and CDR2 is YSLEER. Written as DNA, the CDR3 is TGCGCCAGCAGCCAAGAAGTGACAGGGGGAGAGACCCAGTACTTC. As protein: CASSQEVTGGETQYF.

The chain combines TRBV28 with TRBJ1-2, with TRBD1 identical over 12 bases. This CDR3 has 16 residues. V was pared by 5 bases and J by 8 bases, with 12 bases of the junction left unmatched. Germline assignment: CDR1 MDHEN and CDR2 SYDVKM. The CDR3 bases are TGTGCCAGCAGTAGCCCGGGACAGGGGGCTTTCGGAGGCTACACCTTC. Its protein is CASSSPGQGAFGGYTF.

This clone appeared a single time. The chain combines TRBV7-3 with TRBJ2-1; D perhaps matches TRBD1 (6 bases). Germline CDR1 reads SGHTA; CDR2 reads FQGTGA. This CDR3 comprises 15 residues. Trimming pared 5 bases from V and 8 bases from J, leaving 19 bases between. CDR3 DNA: TGTGCCAGCAGCGTCGCCGGGACACAGAGCGATGAGCAGTTCTTC. Amino acids: CASSVAGTQSDEQFF.

The count of this clone is one. The rearrangement links TRBV6-5 to TRBJ1-2; D not resolved. This CDR3 is 14 amino acids long. V shed 6 bases and J shed 0 bases, with 11 bases lying between them. CDR1 is MNHEY and CDR2 is SVGAGI in the germline V gene. In nucleotides, the CDR3 is TGTGCCAGCAGCCCACATCACCCTAACTATGGCTACACCTTC. It specifies CASSPHHPNYGYTF.

The chain uses TRBV27 and TRBJ2-5; D is perhaps TRBD1 (6 bases). There are 15 residues in the CDR3. Germline CDR1 reads MNHEY; CDR2 reads SMNVEV (reference sequence). The V gene lost 8 bases and the J gene lost 2 bases, with 18 bases spanning the gap. The CDR3, as DNA: TGTGCCAGCTCCCAGTCGGTTCAGGGGCAAGAGACCCAGTACTTC. Translating gives CASSQSVQGQETQYF.

This clone was counted a single time. This chain links TRBV5-1 with TRBJ2-1; 7 bases agree with TRBD2. With 2 bases clipped from V and 8 bases from J, the junction kept 7 bases outside the gene matches. CDR1 and CDR2 from the germline V gene are SGHRS and YFSETQ. The CDR3 has 14 residues. CDR3 nucleotide sequence: TGCGCCAGCAGCTTAGGACTAGGCCCGGATGAGCAGTTCTTC. Encoded protein: CASSLGLGPDEQFF.

The rearrangement links TRBV19 to TRBJ1-4, with D possibly TRBD1 on 6 matching bases. The CDR3 sequence is 13 residues long. Germline lookup yields CDR1 LNHDA and CDR2 SQIVND (reference sequence). V lost 6 bases and J 5 bases, leaving 10 bases between the germline ends. For the CDR3, the DNA is TGTGCCAGTAGCGACAGGTTGAATGAAAAACTGTTTTTT. The encoded protein is CASSDRLNEKLFF.

The chain couples TRBV9 to TRBJ2-2; 10 bases match TRBD2. The germline CDR1 and CDR2 sequences are SGDLS and YYNGEE. This CDR3 spans 16 amino acids. The trim removed 1 base at V and 6 bases at J, leaving 6 bases unmatched. CDR3 nucleotides: TGTGCCAGCAGCGTAAGGTCTAGCGGGGGATCCGGGGAGCTGTTTTTT. Encoded protein: CASSVRSSGGSGELFF.

This clone appeared a single time. J is TRBJ2-7 and V is TRBV5-3, with 10 positions matching TRBD2. TRBV5-3 is placed among ORFs of uncertain function. Germline trimming cut 7 bases from V and 4 bases from J; bases unmatched to any gene: 8. The CDR3 extends over 14 amino acids. Here the CDR3 DNA reads TGTGCCAGAGTGTGCAGGACTAGCGGTTACGAGCAGTACTTC. It translates to CARVCRTSGYEQYF.

This chain joins TRBV5-1 and TRBJ1-1; 8 nucleotides match TRBD1. V dropped 1 base and J dropped 3; count of bases not matched to a gene: 8. Germline V CDR1 and CDR2: SGHRS, YFSETQ. The CDR3 extends over 16 amino acids. The CDR3 DNA reads as TGCGCCAGCAGCTTGACGGCAGGGGGCGAGGACACTGAAGCTTTCTTT. Encoded protein: CASSLTAGGEDTEAFF.

V usage is TRBV12-5 and J usage is TRBJ2-3; D uncertain. V was trimmed by 3 bases and J by 5 bases, leaving 18 bases between them. CDR1 and CDR2 (germline): LGHNT, FRNRAP. CDR3 length: 16 amino acids. This CDR3 is CASGLGHQTGRDTQYF. The DNA of the CDR3 is TGTGCTAGTGGTTTAGGGCACCAGACGGGTCGAGATACGCAGTATTTT.

This clone showed up just once. The chain carries TRBV4-3 and TRBJ2-7; 10 nucleotides match TRBD1. Looked up from germline, CDR1 is LGHNA and CDR2 is YSLEER. Losses at the gene ends were 5 bases for V and 5 bases for J; bases not matched to a gene: 9. The CDR3 spans 15 residues. The CDR3 DNA follows: TGCGCCAGCAGCATGCGGACAGGGGGATCGGACGAGCAGTACTTC. This encodes CASSMRTGGSDEQYF.

The chain uses TRBV9 and TRBJ2-5; maybe TRBD1 (6 bases). CDR3 size: 13 residues. Germline assignment: CDR1 SGDLS and CDR2 YYNGEE. V was trimmed by 3 bases and J by 5 bases, leaving 11 bases between them. CDR3 sequence (DNA): TGTGCCAGCAGCGCGTCGAGGGGGGAGACCCAGTACTTC. Translated: CASSASRGETQYF. The full variable domain, with the rest looked up from reference TRBV9 and TRBJ2-5, is DSGVTQTPKHLITATGQRVTLRCSPRSGDLSVYWYQQSLDQGLQFLIQYYNGEERAKGNILERFSAQQFPDLHSELNLSSLELGDSALYFCASSASRGETQYFGPGTRLLVL.

The rearrangement uses TRBV6-1 and TRBJ2-1; the match to TRBD2 covers 12 bases. CDR1 MNHNS and CDR2 SASEGT come from the germline V gene. The junction had 0 bases not matched to a gene; V was cut back by 8 bases and J by 4 bases. The CDR3 has 13 amino acids. In DNA form, the CDR3 reads TGTGCCAGCGGACTAGCGGGGTACAATGAGCAGTTCTTC. It yields the protein CASGLAGYNEQFF.

This chain uses TRBV28 with TRBJ2-1; D not resolved. Germline V gene data show CDR1 as MDHEN and CDR2 as SYDVKM. Trimming removed 6 bases at V and 5 bases at J, with 11 bases between. The CDR3 loop spans 13 amino acids. The DNA for the CDR3 is TGTGCCAGCAGCTCCCCGGCCGACAATGAGCAGTTCTTC. It yields the protein CASSSPADNEQFF.

The chain links TRBV19 to TRBJ2-5; D not resolved. V lost 5 bases, J lost 5 bases, and 21 bases lay in between. CDR3 length equals 16 residues. Looked up from germline, CDR1 is LNHDA and CDR2 is SQIVND (reference sequence). The CDR3: CASSPGPHSWWETQYF. The CDR3 nucleotides read TGTGCCAGTAGTCCCGGACCCCACTCCTGGTGGGAGACCCAGTACTTC. Complete variable domain (other parts from reference TRBV19 and TRBJ2-5): DGGITQSPKYLFRKEGQNVTLSCEQNLNHDAMYWYRQDPGQGLRLIYYSQIVNDFQKGDIAEGYSVSREKKESFPLTVTSAQKNPTAFYLCASSPGPHSWWETQYFGPGTRLLVL.

This sequence joins TRBV30 and TRBJ2-6, with TRBD2 as a possible D gene (5 bases). This CDR3 is built from 18 residues. Germline V lookup: CDR1 GTSNPN, CDR2 SVGIG (reference sequence). V was trimmed by 0 bases and J by 0 bases, leaving 15 bases between them. The CDR3 DNA sequence: TGTGCCTGGAGTGTAAGCCCCCGGACTGTCTCTGGGGCCAACGTCCTGACTTTC. This gives the protein CAWSVSPRTVSGANVLTF.

This chain links TRBV4-3 with TRBJ2-2; TRBD2 matches at 9 bases. The CDR3 extends over 16 amino acids. Losses at the gene ends were 4 bases for V and 6 bases for J; bases not matched to a gene: 9. Per germline, CDR1 LGHNA and CDR2 YSLEER. In DNA form, the CDR3 reads TGCGCCAGCAGCCCTTCCCTCGGACTAGCGCCCGGGGAGCTGTTTTTT. Its protein product is CASSPSLGLAPGELFF.

There are a few counts of this clone. The rearrangement uses TRBV7-8 and TRBJ1-1; D call uncertain. Trimming shortened V by 3 bases and J by 0 bases, and 8 bases separated the two germline ends. This CDR3 region has 14 residues. Germline V CDR1 and CDR2: SGHVS, FQNEAQ. CDR3 protein: CASSFGRVNTEAFF. CDR3 nucleotides: TGTGCCAGCAGCTTTGGACGGGTGAACACTGAAGCTTTCTTT.

The chain recombines TRBV10-2 with TRBJ1-5; D ambiguous. The V gene lost 3 bases and the J gene lost 0 bases, with 6 bases spanning the gap. CDR1 and CDR2 (germline): WSHSY, SAAADI. CDR3 size: 14 residues. The CDR3 region has the DNA TGCGCCAGCAGTGATCGGACTAGCAATCAGCCCCAGCATTTT. It yields the protein CASSDRTSNQPQHF.

J is TRBJ1-1 and V is TRBV19, with D unclear. CDR1 LNHDA and CDR2 SQIVND come from the germline V gene (reference sequence). Trimming pared 3 bases from V and 5 bases from J, leaving 10 bases between. There are 13 residues in the CDR3. In DNA form, the CDR3 reads TGTGCCAGTAGTATCGAGACGGATACTGAAGCTTTCTTT. Its protein is CASSIETDTEAFF.

This CDR3 reads CASSHGQGGEQYF. The CDR3 DNA sequence: TGCGCCAGCAGCCACGGACAGGGCGGCGAGCAGTACTTC. V gene TRBV5-1 combines with J gene TRBJ2-7; TRBD1 matches 8 bases. The CDR3 consists of 13 residues. V gave up 4 bases and J gave up 6 bases; unmatched junction bases: 6. From germline, CDR1 is SGHRS and CDR2 YFSETQ.

Turning to this clone: This specimen includes other DNA sequences encoding the same CDR3. The chain carries TRBV4-3 and TRBJ2-2, with 8 bases fitting TRBD2. V was clipped by 3 bases and J by 1 base; unmatched bases: 4. The CDR3 is made up of 16 amino acids. From germline, CDR1 is LGHNA and CDR2 YSLEER. The CDR3 spells CASSHLLAENTGELFF. CDR3 nucleotides: TGCGCCAGCAGCCACTTACTAGCGGAGAACACCGGGGAGCTGTTTTTT.

The chain joins TRBV4-1 to TRBJ1-1; D not resolved. Trimming cost V 4 bases and J 0 bases, with 15 bases left between them. CDR1 is MGHRA and CDR2 is YSYEKL in the germline V gene. The CDR3 spans 16 residues. DNA of the CDR3: TGCGCCAGCAGCCCGAAGGAGTTACCAATGAACACTGAAGCTTTCTTT. As protein: CASSPKELPMNTEAFF.